The clone carrying this T cell receptor beta chain was detected many times. The antigen remains undetermined. This entry belongs to a study of spatial heterogeneity in lung cancer. As for the study in general: Correlation of TCR transcript counts in tumor regions with a T cell module score from matched bulk RNA-seq was strong. The study, taken as a whole, reports: Counts of expanded alpha and beta TCRs within tumors tracked the tumor nonsynonymous mutation count. Ubiquitous and regional nonsynonymous mutation counts were tracked by ubiquitous and regional expanded TCR counts, respectively.

TCRdb itself ran the 5' RACE reads through MiXCR, one entry per CDR3 protein. The sample includes over 15,000 distinct CDR3 sequences, 6.5% to 7% of them seen just once. Time point noted: sample taken at primary tumor resection. The donor population consisted of under 75 patients with untreated, early-stage non-small cell lung cancer. Between the trimmed V and J ends, which lost 4 bases and 7 bases, there was a span of 11 bases. The CDR3 is 12 residues long. Germline V gives CDR1 SGHDT, CDR2 YYEEEE. The rearrangement uses TRBV5-6 and TRBJ1-1; D gene ambiguous. Sequencing was performed on lung tumor tissue, taken at surgery. This TCR was recovered from a female donor with early-stage non-small cell lung cancer. CDR3 protein: CASSTPLGEAFF. Written as DNA, the CDR3 is TGTGCCAGCAGCACCCCACTAGGTGAAGCTTTCTTT.